The rows below give T cell receptor beta chains drawn from one sample of a study of neurological immune-mediated disorders. TCRdb itself ran the 5' RACE reads through MiXCR, one entry per CDR3 protein. The sample lists about 22,000 distinct CDR3 sequences; more than 9% were seen once. Material for sequencing was PBMCs. Source of these receptors: a woman aged 55-75 years with HTLV-1-associated myelopathy (HAM/TSP). The conserved cysteine and the conserved F or W are not part of the CDR3 here.

>TRBJ1-4|TRBV27|15
ASRRKNRGATNEKLF
>TRBJ2-7|TRBV11-3|12
ASSLFGDSYEQY
>TRBJ2-3|TRBV20-1|11
SARDRSTDTQY
>TRBJ2-2|TRBV5-1|12
ASRRQGGTGELF
>TRBJ1-1|TRBV6-5|13
ASNTGGLKNTEAF
>TRBJ1-1|TRBV20-1|12
SASPNRPNTEAF
>TRBJ1-3|TRBV6-5|11
TSRPPGGYTIY
>TRBJ2-1|TRBV10-1|13
ASSDPGGTYNEQF
>TRBJ1-2|TRBV11-2|12
ASSQRTDNYGYT
>TRBJ1-1|TRBV6-6|11
ASTLGQGAEAF
>TRBJ1-2|TRBV12-5|15
ASGPDRRTAFNYGYT
>TRBJ1-1|TRBV5-1|11
ASSQGQGAEAF
>TRBJ2-3|TRBV27|12
ASSLGRSTDTQY